The clone carrying this TCR beta chain was picked up many times. As yet, its antigen is unknown. Every patient was untreated before thyroid surgery. The germline V gene encodes CDR1 MNHEY and CDR2 SVGEGT. There are 17 residues in the CDR3. V lost 1 base and J 6 bases, leaving 16 bases between the germline ends. Authors' methods: Differences in CDR3 between clinicopathological groups were drawn on to build a classifier intended to discriminate distant-metastatic papillary thyroid cancer patients. TCRdb reassembled clones from the PCR reads with MiXCR. These V and J calls rely on TCRdb rather than the paper's analysis. The sample consists of 30,000 to 45,000 clones, around 21% of them appearing once. The data were taken from a study of metastatic and nonmetastatic thyroid tumors. Turning to the study itself: Repertoire comparisons spanned blood and tumor or nodule tissue from malignant and benign thyroid patients.

Overall study findings and caveats: Benign nodules were reported to have significantly lower TCR beta diversity than malignant thyroid tumors, in blood and tumor.

The sequenced material came from blood. This rearrangement joins TRBV6-2 or TRBV6-3 to TRBJ1-6; D perhaps matches TRBD1 (5 bases). This receptor was obtained from a female donor with papillary thyroid cancer or a benign thyroid nodule (not recorded which). Some clones in this sample may be carry-over from other donors' samples. The CDR3 sequence is CASSYYLNGGGNSPLHF. The CDR3 region has the DNA TGTGCCAGCAGTTACTACCTCAATGGGGGAGGTAATTCACCCCTCCACTTT.